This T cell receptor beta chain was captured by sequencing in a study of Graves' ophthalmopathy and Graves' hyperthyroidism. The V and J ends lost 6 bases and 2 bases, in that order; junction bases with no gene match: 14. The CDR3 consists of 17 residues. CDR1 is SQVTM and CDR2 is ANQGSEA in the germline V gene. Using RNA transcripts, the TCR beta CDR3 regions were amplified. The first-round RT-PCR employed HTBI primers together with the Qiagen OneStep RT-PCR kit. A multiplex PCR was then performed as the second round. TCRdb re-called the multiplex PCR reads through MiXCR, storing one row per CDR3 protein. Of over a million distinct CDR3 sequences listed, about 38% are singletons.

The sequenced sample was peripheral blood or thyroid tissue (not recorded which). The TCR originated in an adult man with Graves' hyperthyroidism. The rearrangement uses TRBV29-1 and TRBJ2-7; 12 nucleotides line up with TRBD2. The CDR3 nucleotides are TGCAGCGTCTTGACTAGCGGGAGTTGGGAGGGGCCCTACGAGCAGTACTTC. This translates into CSVLTSGSWEGPYEQYF.